This T cell receptor (beta chain) originates from a study of T-cell memory formation after mild COVID-19. Study-wide background: TCR clustering was largely donor specific.

TCRalpha and TCRbeta libraries used 5'RACE with constant-segment primers and UMIs. TCRdb re-called the 5' RACE reads through MiXCR, storing one row per CDR3 protein. The sample yields some 160,000 distinct CDR3 sequences, roughly 13% seen once. The study's findings and limits: CD8+ contracting clones occupied EMRA, while CD4+ ones occupied mainly CM and EM. A second wave expanding day 15 to 37 was CD4+-biased; contracting clones were balanced.

This clonotype was seen more than once but under ten times. Its antigen is still unknown. This clonotype originated in a man aged 18-30 years who had mild COVID-19 (a few samples of this study predate the infection). Cell type and time point are not known. Sequencing was performed on PBMCs or a T cell subset sorted from them (not recorded which).

DNA of the CDR3: TGTGCCAGCAGCTTAGGAGGGGGACCACACGATACGCAGTATTTT. This translates into CASSLGGGPHDTQYF. The V gene is TRBV7-9, the J gene TRBJ2-3; tentative D call: TRBD1 (6 bases). Trimming removed 1 base from V and 6 bases from J, with 14 bases in between. This CDR3 is 15 amino acids long. In germline, CDR1 is SEHNR, CDR2 FQNEAQ (reference sequence).